One T cell receptor (beta chain) is described in this entry. The sample is drawn from a study of blood T cell repertoires in COVID-19. Germline V lookup: CDR1 MDHEN, CDR2 SYDVKM. V lost 2 bases to trimming and J lost 7 bases, with 18 bases between them. There are 16 residues in the CDR3. Profiled with immunoSEQ multiplex PCR; TCRdb holds only in-frame clones, not every one. The repertoire holds 30,000 to 40,000 clones, approximately 80% seen once, with 13% to 15% in the top ten. The receptor was isolated from a woman in her 70s with acute or convalescent COVID-19. The sample comprised peripheral blood. The chain uses TRBV28 and TRBJ2-1, with D tentatively TRBD1 (5 bases). This chain's CDR3 is CASSLAGAQGWNEQFF. In nucleotides, the CDR3 is TGTGCCAGCAGTTTAGCCGGCGCCCAGGGATGGAATGAGCAGTTCTTC.